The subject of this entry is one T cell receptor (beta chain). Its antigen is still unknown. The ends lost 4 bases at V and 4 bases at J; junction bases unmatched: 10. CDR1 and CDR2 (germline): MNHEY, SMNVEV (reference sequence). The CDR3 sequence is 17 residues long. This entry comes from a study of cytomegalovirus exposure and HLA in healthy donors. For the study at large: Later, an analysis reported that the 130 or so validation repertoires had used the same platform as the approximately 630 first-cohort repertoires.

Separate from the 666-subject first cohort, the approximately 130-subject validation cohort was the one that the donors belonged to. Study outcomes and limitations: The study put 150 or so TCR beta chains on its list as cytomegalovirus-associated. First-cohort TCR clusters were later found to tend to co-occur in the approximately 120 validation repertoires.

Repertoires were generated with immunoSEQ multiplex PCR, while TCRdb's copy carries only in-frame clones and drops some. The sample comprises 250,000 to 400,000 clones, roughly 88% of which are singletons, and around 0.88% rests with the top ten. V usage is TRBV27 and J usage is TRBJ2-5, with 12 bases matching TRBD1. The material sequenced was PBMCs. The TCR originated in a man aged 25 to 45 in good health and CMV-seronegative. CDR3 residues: CASSSYRDRGRGETQYF. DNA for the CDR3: TGTGCCAGCAGTTCCTACAGGGACAGGGGGCGGGGAGAGACCCAGTACTTC.